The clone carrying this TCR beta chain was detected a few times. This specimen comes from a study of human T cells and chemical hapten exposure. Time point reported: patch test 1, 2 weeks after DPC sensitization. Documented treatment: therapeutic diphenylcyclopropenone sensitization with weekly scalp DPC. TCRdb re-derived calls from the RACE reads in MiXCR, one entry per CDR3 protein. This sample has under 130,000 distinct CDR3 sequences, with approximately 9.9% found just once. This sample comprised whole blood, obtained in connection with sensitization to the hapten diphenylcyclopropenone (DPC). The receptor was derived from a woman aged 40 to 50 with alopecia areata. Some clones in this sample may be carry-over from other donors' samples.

For the CDR3, the DNA is TGTGCCAGCAGCCGCAGGGAGGTTGCCAATGAGCAGTTCTTC. Its translation: CASSRREVANEQFF. The chain is built from TRBV7-9 and TRBJ2-1; tentatively, D is TRBD2 (6 bases). There are 14 residues in the CDR3. Trimming pared 5 bases from V and 6 bases from J, leaving 14 bases between. Germline V gives CDR1 SEHNR, CDR2 FQNEAQ (reference sequence).